These 4 T cell receptor beta chains share one sample of origin, sequenced in a study of shared clonotypes between healthy human individuals. Measured with immunoSEQ multiplex PCR; TCRdb has only the in-frame clones, and not every one. The data show 2 million to 2.5 million clones, with approximately 94% seen just once and roughly 0.13% held by the top ten. The sample was naive CD4+ T cells sorted from blood. The subset here: CD45RA+ positively selected. Receptors originate from a man aged 18 to 29 in good health.

V and J are TRBV5-1 and TRBJ2-2; 11 bases map to TRBD1. V lost 7 bases, J lost 6 bases, and 5 bases stayed unmatched. The CDR3 is made up of 14 amino acids. Germline CDR1 is SGHRS and CDR2 is YFSETQ. The CDR3 sequence is CASAGTGGPGELFF. CDR3 bases: TGCGCCAGCGCCGGGACAGGGGGTCCCGGGGAGCTGTTTTTT.

This clone has a single count. V usage is TRBV29-1 and J usage is TRBJ1-5; D is unresolved. This CDR3 contains 12 residues. The V and J ends lost 7 bases and 4 bases respectively, with 11 bases between them. CDR1 and CDR2 (germline): SQVTM, ANQGSEA. CDR3 sequence: CSARTANQPQHF. DNA for the CDR3: TGCAGCGCCCGGACGGCTAATCAGCCCCAGCATTTT. The full variable domain, completed using reference TRBV29-1 and TRBJ1-5, is SAVISQKPSRDICQRGTSLTIQCQVDSQVTMMFWYRQQPGQSLTLIATANQGSEATYESGFVIDKFPISRPNLTFSTLTVSNMSPEDSSIYLCSARTANQPQHFGDGTRLSIL.

The V and J genes are TRBV4-1 and TRBJ1-1; 7 bases agree with TRBD1. The CDR3 totals 14 residues. V shed 4 bases and J 3 bases; nucleotides not matched to a gene: 5. CDR1 is MGHRA and CDR2 is YSYEKL in the germline V gene. CDR3 amino acids: CASSPFTGDTEAFF. The DNA of the CDR3 is TGCGCCAGCAGCCCGTTCACAGGGGACACTGAAGCTTTCTTT.

Details on this clone: The sample carries other DNA sequences with the same CDR3. V is TRBV5-1 and J is TRBJ1-1; D gene unclear. The CDR3 contains 15 residues. V lost 4 bases and J lost 2, with 15 bases in between. Germline CDR1 SGHRS, CDR2 YFSETQ. CDR3 DNA sequence: TGCGCCAGCAGCCTCGACCGTGTTGGCAACACTGAAGCTTTCTTT. Encoded protein: CASSLDRVGNTEAFF.